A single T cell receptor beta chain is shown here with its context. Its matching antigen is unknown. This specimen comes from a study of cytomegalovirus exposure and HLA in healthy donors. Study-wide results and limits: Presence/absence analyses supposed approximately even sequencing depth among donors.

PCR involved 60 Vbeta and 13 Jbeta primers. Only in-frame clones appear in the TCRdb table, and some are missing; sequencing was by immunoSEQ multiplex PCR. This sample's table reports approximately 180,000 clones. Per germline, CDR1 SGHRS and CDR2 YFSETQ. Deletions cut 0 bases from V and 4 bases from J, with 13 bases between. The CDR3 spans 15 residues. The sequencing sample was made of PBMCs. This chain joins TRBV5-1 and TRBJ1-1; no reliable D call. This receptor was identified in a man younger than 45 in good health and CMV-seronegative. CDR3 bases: TGCGCCAGCAGCTTGGAAGCCCCGGGAGGCACTGAAGCTTTCTTT. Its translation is CASSLEAPGGTEAFF.